This is a list of T cell receptor beta chains from one sample in a study of post-analysis software for immune sequencing data. TCRdb reprocessed the PCR reads with MiXCR, giving one entry per CDR3 protein. The data contain about 800,000 distinct CDR3 sequences, 25% to 30% of them singletons. Sequencing was carried out using blood. These receptors came from a girl aged 10-17 years with multiple sclerosis. CDR3s include the opening cysteine and the closing phenylalanine or tryptophan. The D gene is left open where the match is weak. Clone size is shown for a subset of rows, as once, few, many or a class of expanded clone.

j_call clone_size d_call v_call cdr3_nt cdr3_aa
TRBJ1-5 few . TRBV6-2/TRBV6-3 TGTGCCAGCAAGGGGCGGGGGCGAGGCAATCAGCCCCAGCATTTT CASKGRGRGNQPQHF
TRBJ1-2 . . TRBV29-1 TGCAGCGTTGAGAAGGCCTATGACTACACCTTC CSVEKAYDYTF
TRBJ1-1 few . TRBV2 TGTGCCAGCTCGGACCTCCCAGGAGCTTTCTTT CASSDLPGAFF
TRBJ2-3 few TRBD1 TRBV28 TGTGCCAGTAGAGGGGGCATGGTCGCAGATACGCAGTATTTT CASRGGMVADTQYF
TRBJ1-2 few TRBD1 TRBV6-1 TGTGCCAGCAGTGGCAGGGGGGCCCCAGGGGGCGGGAATAGTGGCTACACCTTC CASSGRGAPGGGNSGYTF
TRBJ1-6 . . TRBV5-1 TGCGCCAGCAGCTCTTTTTCTGGGACGAATTCACCCCTCCACTTT CASSSFSGTNSPLHF
TRBJ2-7 few . TRBV6-5 TGTGCCAGCAGTTACTCCAGGGGAGCCTCCTACGAGCAGTACTTC CASSYSRGASYEQYF
TRBJ2-7 . . TRBV28 TGTGCCAGCAGAGGAGGGGTCGAGCAGTACTTC CASRGGVEQYF
TRBJ2-2 . TRBD1 TRBV5-5 TGTGCCAGCAGCTGGGGGCTCCCGGGACAGGGATCTGTCGGGGAGCTGTTTTTT CASSWGLPGQGSVGELFF
TRBJ2-5 many . TRBV28 TGTGCCAGCAGTATCCAGGGCGAAGAGACCCAGTACTTC CASSIQGEETQYF
TRBJ2-1 few TRBD2 TRBV5-1 TGCGCCAGCAGCTTAGGTCTAGCGGGAGGTTCGCTGGATGAGCAGTTCTTC CASSLGLAGGSLDEQFF
TRBJ1-1 few . TRBV29-1 TGCAGCGTTGATGTGGCAGGGCAGAACACTGAAGCTTTCTTT CSVDVAGQNTEAFF
TRBJ1-1 . TRBD1 TRBV2 TGTGCCAGCAGCCTTGACAGGGGGAAAGCTTTCTTT CASSLDRGKAFF
TRBJ2-1 many TRBD2 TRBV29-1 TGCAGCGTTGAAGGACTAGCGGGGGAGCCCTACAATGAGCAGTTCTTC CSVEGLAGEPYNEQFF
TRBJ1-5 . . TRBV6-1 TGTGCCAGCAGTGAGGGACCGGGTCAGCCCCAGCATTTT CASSEGPGQPQHF
TRBJ2-3 few TRBD2 TRBV11-2 TGTGCCAGCAGCTTAGCGCCCGGGGCTAGCGGGAGACCTCGAAATACGCAGTATTTT CASSLAPGASGRPRNTQYF
TRBJ2-1 . . TRBV7-2 TGTGCCAGCAGCTTAGAGGGTTTCTACAATGAGCAGTTCTTC CASSLEGFYNEQFF
TRBJ1-2 . . TRBV7-9 TGTGCCAGCGGCCCTGGGGAACGGATCCTAAACTATGGCTACACCTTC CASGPGERILNYGYTF
TRBJ2-7 . TRBD1 TRBV3-1 TGTGCCAGCAGCCAAGACTCCAGGGGGCGAAGCGAGCAGTACTTC CASSQDSRGRSEQYF
TRBJ2-4 . TRBD1 TRBV7-2 TGTGCCAGCAGCTTAGAGGGGACAGGGGTGAACATTCAGTACTTC CASSLEGTGVNIQYF
TRBJ2-1 . . TRBV12-3/TRBV12-4 TGTGCCAGCAGTTTATCGGGTAATGTGCAGTTCTTC CASSLSGNVQFF
TRBJ2-4 . . TRBV7-2 TGTGCCAGCAGCTACGTGGGCGAAACCAACCTAGCCAAAAACATTCAGTACTTC CASSYVGETNLAKNIQYF
TRBJ1-1 few . TRBV10-3 TGTGCCATCAGTGGGAGGGCGTTCGGGGACACTGAAGCTTTCTTT CAISGRAFGDTEAFF
TRBJ2-7 . . TRBV20-1 TGCAGTGCCCGTGCAGGAATTTACGAGCAGTACTTC CSARAGIYEQYF
TRBJ2-7 few . TRBV28 TGTGCCAGCAGTACCACAGTCCAGGGTACCGAGCAGTACTTC CASSTTVQGTEQYF
TRBJ2-6 few . TRBV7-2 TGTGCCAGCAGCTTGGGGTTTGCGGCCAACGTCCTGACTTTC CASSLGFAANVLTF
TRBJ2-7 few . TRBV29-1 TGCAGCGTGGAAGGGCTCCGGGGAGGACCCTACGAGCAGTACTTC CSVEGLRGGPYEQYF
TRBJ2-5 . TRBD2 TRBV6-6 TGTGCCAGCAGTTACTCGCTAAGCGGGAGCCAAGAGACCCAGTACTTC CASSYSLSGSQETQYF
TRBJ2-2 . . TRBV6-6 TGTGCCAGCAGTTACGGCCAGCGGCAGACCACCGGGGAGCTGTTTTTT CASSYGQRQTTGELFF
TRBJ2-1 few . TRBV14 TGTGCCAGCAGCCAATATTATGAGCAGTTCTTC CASSQYYEQFF
TRBJ2-3 many TRBD1 TRBV4-3 TGCGCCAGCAGCCAAGAGAGGACAGGCACTAGCACAGATACGCAGTATTTT CASSQERTGTSTDTQYF
TRBJ1-1 few TRBD1 TRBV5-1 TGCGCCAGCAGCTTGGTGGGACAGGGAAGCACTGAAGCTTTCTTT CASSLVGQGSTEAFF
TRBJ2-7 many TRBD1 TRBV29-1 TGCAGCGTTGACGACAGGGGGGACTACGAGCAGTACTTC CSVDDRGDYEQYF
TRBJ1-2 . . TRBV7-2 TGTGCCAGCAGCTTAGCGAGGGGGACCGATGGCTACACCTTC CASSLARGTDGYTF
TRBJ1-2 . . TRBV2 TGTGCCAGCAGTGCAATCCGGGCAGGCGCCTATGGCTACACCTTC CASSAIRAGAYGYTF
TRBJ2-3 . TRBD2 TRBV9 TGTGCCAGCAGCGTAGTTGGACGTAGCGGGATTGGGGATACGCAGTATTTT CASSVVGRSGIGDTQYF
TRBJ2-1 . . TRBV6-1 TGTGCCAGCAGTGAAAGTGGAGGGGTAGGTTTGTTCTTC CASSESGGVGLFF